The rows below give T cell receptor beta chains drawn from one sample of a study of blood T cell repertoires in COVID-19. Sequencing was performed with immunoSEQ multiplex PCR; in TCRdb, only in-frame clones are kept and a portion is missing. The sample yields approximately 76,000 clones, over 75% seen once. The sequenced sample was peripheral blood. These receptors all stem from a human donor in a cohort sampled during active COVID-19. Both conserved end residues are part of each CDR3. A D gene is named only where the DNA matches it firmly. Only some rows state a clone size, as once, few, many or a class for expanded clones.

CASLGPYEQYF,TGTGCCAGCTTGGGGCCCTACGAGCAGTACTTC,TRBV28,TRBJ2-7,11,.,.
CASSQSSGGKETQYF,TGCGCCAGCAGCCAGTCTAGCGGGGGGAAAGAGACCCAGTACTTC,TRBV4-3,TRBJ2-5,15,TRBD2,.
CASSIIIAGEQYF,TGTGCCAGTAGTATTATCATCGCCGGCGAGCAGTACTTC,TRBV19,TRBJ2-7,13,.,.
CASSQGTGGHYGYTF,TGCGCCAGCAGCCAAGGGACAGGGGGACACTATGGCTACACCTTC,TRBV4-3,TRBJ1-2,15,TRBD1,.
CASSPLAGGTMVGRYGYTF,TGTGCCAGCAGCCCACTAGCCGGCGGGACGATGGTTGGACGATATGGCTACACCTTC,TRBV7-8,TRBJ1-2,19,.,.
CASSLTVYYGYTF,TGTGCCAGCAGCTTAACAGTATACTATGGCTACACCTTC,TRBV6-2/TRBV6-3,TRBJ1-2,13,.,.
CASSGWTSGSASYNEQFF,TGCGCCAGCAGCGGGTGGACTAGCGGGAGCGCCTCCTACAATGAGCAGTTCTTC,TRBV5-1,TRBJ2-1,18,TRBD2,.
CASSGGGWVNTEAFF,TGTGCCAGCAGCGGGGGGGGTTGGGTGAACACTGAAGCTTTCTTT,TRBV5-4,TRBJ1-1,15,.,.
CASSSRRGGATDTQYF,TGTGCCAGCAGCTCGCGTCGGGGGGGAGCGACAGATACGCAGTATTTT,TRBV5-4,TRBJ2-3,16,TRBD2,.
CASSASGQGTGELFF,TGTGCCAGCTCAGCCTCGGGACAGGGCACCGGGGAGCTGTTTTTT,TRBV18,TRBJ2-2,15,TRBD1,.
CASSQAQGPGTGELFF,TGCGCCAGCAGCCAAGCACAGGGGCCGGGCACCGGGGAGCTGTTTTTT,TRBV4-1,TRBJ2-2,16,TRBD1,.
CASSPGQGANYEQYF,TGTGCCAGCAGTCCCGGACAGGGAGCCAACTACGAGCAGTACTTC,TRBV6-2/TRBV6-3,TRBJ2-7,15,TRBD1,.
CASSQGDRGDNEQFF,TGTGCCAGCAGCCAAGGGGACAGGGGTGACAATGAGCAGTTCTTC,TRBV4-2,TRBJ2-1,15,TRBD1,few
CASSSGAGNQPQHF,TGTGCCAGCAGCTCAGGGGCCGGCAATCAGCCCCAGCATTTT,TRBV9,TRBJ1-5,14,.,.
CASGRGIYNEQFF,TGTGCCTCAGGCAGGGGGATCTACAATGAGCAGTTCTTC,TRBV12-3/TRBV12-4,TRBJ2-1,13,TRBD1,.
CASSQITGGGYTEAFF,TGTGCCAGCAGCCAAATAACAGGGGGAGGGTACACTGAAGCTTTCTTT,TRBV4-2,TRBJ1-1,16,TRBD1,once
CASGLGGGKKLFF,TGTGCTAGTGGTTTGGGGGGGGGAAAAAAACTGTTTTTT,TRBV12-5,TRBJ1-4,13,.,once
CASSGTLGGRDTQYF,TGTGCCAGCAGCGGCACTTTGGGGGGGCGAGATACGCAGTATTTT,TRBV7-2,TRBJ2-3,15,.,.
CASSTGQSTDTQYF,TGTGCCAGTAGTACAGGACAGTCCACAGATACGCAGTATTTT,TRBV19,TRBJ2-3,14,.,few
CAPLRRGDGNTIYF,TGCGCCCCATTAAGGAGGGGAGATGGAAACACCATATATTTT,TRBV23-1,TRBJ1-3,14,.,.
CASSLARPREQYF,TGCGCCAGCAGCTTGGCTAGGCCTCGTGAGCAGTACTTC,TRBV5-1,TRBJ2-7,13,.,.
CASSQESGLAGRHEQFF,TGTGCCAGCAGCCAAGAGTCGGGACTAGCGGGAAGGCATGAGCAGTTCTTC,TRBV3-1/TRBV3-2,TRBJ2-1,17,TRBD2,.
CAIFGGDSYNEQFF,TGTGCCATTTTCGGCGGGGACTCCTACAATGAGCAGTTCTTC,TRBV10-3,TRBJ2-1,14,.,once
CAINSGGSNQPQHF,TGTGCCATCAACAGCGGGGGTAGCAATCAGCCCCAGCATTTT,TRBV10-3,TRBJ1-5,14,.,.
CASSPSGSIHNEQFF,TGTGCCAGCAGCCCTAGCGGGAGTATCCACAATGAGCAGTTCTTC,TRBV9,TRBJ2-1,15,TRBD2,.
CASSLLTGTEQFF,TGTGCCAGCAGCCTCCTGACAGGTACTGAGCAGTTCTTC,TRBV14,TRBJ2-1,13,.,few
CASSGLAGETQYF,TGTGCCAGCAGTGGGCTAGCAGGAGAGACCCAGTACTTC,TRBV2,TRBJ2-5,13,.,.
CASSEGGAKDTQYF,TGTGCCAGCAGCGAAGGGGGCGCAAAGGATACGCAGTATTTT,TRBV9,TRBJ2-3,14,TRBD1,.
CASSLAALFAGGGNEQFF,TGTGCCAGCAGCTTAGCCGCCCTTTTCGCGGGGGGGGGCAATGAGCAGTTCTTC,TRBV7-2,TRBJ2-1,18,TRBD2,.
CASSETGLAGGYEQFF,TGTGCCAGCAGTGAAACAGGACTAGCGGGAGGGTATGAGCAGTTCTTC,TRBV25-1,TRBJ2-1,16,TRBD2,.
CASSLTTGGYGANVLTF,TGTGCCAGCAGCTTAACGACGGGTGGTTACGGGGCCAACGTCCTGACTTTC,TRBV7-3,TRBJ2-6,17,.,.
CASSPHPGETQYF,TGTGCCAGCAGTCCACATCCGGGGGAGACCCAGTACTTC,TRBV28,TRBJ2-5,13,.,.
CASSRTPIRAGTSGTDTQYF,TGTGCCAGCAGCCGAACACCTATCCGGGCCGGGACTAGCGGCACAGATACGCAGTATTTT,TRBV7-3,TRBJ2-3,20,TRBD2,.
CATSTNNEQFF,TGTGCCACCTCAACTAACAATGAGCAGTTCTTC,TRBV24-1,TRBJ2-1,11,.,.
CASSTLAGVDTQYF,TGTGCCAGCAGTACCCTAGCGGGAGTAGATACGCAGTATTTT,TRBV6-2/TRBV6-3,TRBJ2-3,14,TRBD2,.
CASSSGVGNTIYF,TGTGCCAGTAGCTCAGGGGTTGGAAACACCATATATTTT,TRBV19,TRBJ1-3,13,.,.
CASNGRGSEAFF,TGTGCCAGTAATGGCAGGGGAAGCGAAGCTTTCTTT,TRBV19,TRBJ1-1,12,.,.
CASSLLSGISYEQYF,TGTGCCAGCAGCTTGCTGAGCGGGATTTCTTACGAGCAGTACTTC,TRBV5-5,TRBJ2-7,15,TRBD2,.
CASSLGSGSQETQYF,TGTGCCAGCTCATTGGGTAGCGGGTCCCAAGAGACCCAGTACTTC,TRBV2,TRBJ2-5,15,TRBD2,.
CASSVGRVGDEAFF,TGTGCCAGCAGCGTAGGACGAGTGGGAGATGAAGCTTTCTTT,TRBV9,TRBJ1-1,14,.,.
CASSLTGQGAYEQYF,TGTGCCAGCAGCTTGACGGGACAGGGGGCCTACGAGCAGTACTTC,TRBV5-6,TRBJ2-7,15,TRBD1,.
CASSVRSGVTEAFF,TGTGCCAGCAGCGTCCGGTCAGGGGTCACTGAAGCTTTCTTT,TRBV4-2,TRBJ1-1,14,.,.
CASSHTGGDGYTF,TGTGCCAGCAGCCACACAGGGGGAGATGGCTACACCTTC,TRBV7-8,TRBJ1-2,13,TRBD1,.
CASSLDGGAGDTQYF,TGTGCCAGCAGCTTAGACGGGGGGGCAGGAGATACGCAGTATTTT,TRBV7-2,TRBJ2-3,15,TRBD2,.
CASSLVGEAFF,TGTGCCAGCAGTTTGGTCGGTGAAGCTTTCTTT,TRBV28,TRBJ1-1,11,.,.
CASSRQGARNTEAFF,TGTGCCAGCAGTCGACAGGGGGCGAGGAACACTGAAGCTTTCTTT,TRBV2,TRBJ1-1,15,TRBD1,once